This T cell receptor beta chain was identified in a study of identical twins. One entry per CDR3 protein, called by TCRdb with MiXCR from the 5' RACE reads. Of 200,000 to 250,000 distinct CDR3 sequences listed, about 10% are singletons. The CDR3 spans 12 residues. Germline V CDR1 and CDR2: SGHRS, YFSETQ. Trimming took off 5 bases at V and 9 bases at J, with 15 bases between the two ends. The specimen sequenced was memory T cells sorted from blood. This chain joins TRBV5-1 and TRBJ2-7; D might be TRBD2 (5 bases). This sequence originates from a man aged 50 to 60 in good health. The CDR3 bases are TGCGCCAGCAGGGAGGTGGGAGCTGTGCAGTACTTC. It translates to CASREVGAVQYF.